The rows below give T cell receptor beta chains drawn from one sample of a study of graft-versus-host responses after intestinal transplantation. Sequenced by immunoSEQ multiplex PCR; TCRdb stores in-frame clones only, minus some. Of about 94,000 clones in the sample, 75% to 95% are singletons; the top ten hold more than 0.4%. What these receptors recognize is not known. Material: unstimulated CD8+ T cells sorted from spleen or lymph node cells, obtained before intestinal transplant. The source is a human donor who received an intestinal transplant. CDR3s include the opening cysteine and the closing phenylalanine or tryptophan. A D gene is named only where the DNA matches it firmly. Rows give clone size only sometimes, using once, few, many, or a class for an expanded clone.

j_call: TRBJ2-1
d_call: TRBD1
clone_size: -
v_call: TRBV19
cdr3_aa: CASSRTGSSYNEQFF
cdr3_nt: TGTGCCAGCAGCCGGACAGGGAGCTCCTACAATGAGCAGTTCTTC

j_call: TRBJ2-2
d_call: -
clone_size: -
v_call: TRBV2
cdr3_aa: CASSEDSNANTGELFF
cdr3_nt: TGTGCCAGCAGCGAAGACAGCAACGCGAACACCGGGGAGCTGTTTTTT

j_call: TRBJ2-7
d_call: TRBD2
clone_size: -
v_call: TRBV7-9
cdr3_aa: CASSLGPSGGYEQYF
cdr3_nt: TGTGCCAGCAGCTTAGGTCCTAGCGGGGGCTACGAGCAGTACTTC

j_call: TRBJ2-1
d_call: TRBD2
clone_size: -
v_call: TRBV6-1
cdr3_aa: CASSELSGGPYNEQFF
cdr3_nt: TGTGCCAGCAGTGAACTTAGCGGGGGTCCCTACAATGAGCAGTTCTTC

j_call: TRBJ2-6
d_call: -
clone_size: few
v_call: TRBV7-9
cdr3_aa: CASSYRAIGANVLTF
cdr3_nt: TGTGCCAGCAGCTACAGGGCGATTGGGGCCAACGTCCTGACTTTC

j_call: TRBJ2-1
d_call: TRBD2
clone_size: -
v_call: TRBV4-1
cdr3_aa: CASSQEPGGAYNEQFF
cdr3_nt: TGCGCCAGCAGCCAAGAGCCGGGGGGGGCCTACAATGAGCAGTTCTTC

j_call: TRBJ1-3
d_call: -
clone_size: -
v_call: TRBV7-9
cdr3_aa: CASSTTDTYYSGNTIYF
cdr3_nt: TGTGCCAGCAGCACTACGGACACTTATTACTCTGGAAACACCATATATTTT

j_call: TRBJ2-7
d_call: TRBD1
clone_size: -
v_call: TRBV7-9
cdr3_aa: CASSPGTGEAEQYF
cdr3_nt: TGTGCCAGCAGCCCGGGGACAGGGGAGGCCGAGCAGTACTTC

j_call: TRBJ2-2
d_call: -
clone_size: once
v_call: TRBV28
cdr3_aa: CASTSWGSPFRQTGTWLFF
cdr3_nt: TGTGCCAGCACCTCATGGGGGAGCCCATTCAGACAAACGGGGACTTGGCTGTTTTTT

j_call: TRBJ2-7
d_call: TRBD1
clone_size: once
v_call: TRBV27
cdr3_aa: CASSLTLEGQGIEQYF
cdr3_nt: TGTGCCAGCAGTTTAACGTTAGAGGGACAGGGGATCGAGCAGTACTTC

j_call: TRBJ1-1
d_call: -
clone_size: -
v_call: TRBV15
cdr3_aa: CATSSTEKNTEAFF
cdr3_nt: TGTGCCACCAGCAGTACAGAAAAGAACACTGAAGCTTTCTTT

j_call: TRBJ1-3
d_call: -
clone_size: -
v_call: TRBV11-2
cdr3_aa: CASSLGRAYSGNTIYF
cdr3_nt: TGTGCCAGCAGCTTAGGGCGGGCTTACTCTGGAAACACCATATATTTT

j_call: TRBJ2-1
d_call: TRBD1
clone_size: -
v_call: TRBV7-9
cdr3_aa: CASSFQIGQGTDEQFF
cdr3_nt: TGTGCCAGCAGCTTTCAAATAGGACAGGGGACGGATGAGCAGTTCTTC

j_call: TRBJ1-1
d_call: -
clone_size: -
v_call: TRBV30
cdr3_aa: CAWSVPWRAFF
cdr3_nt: TGTGCCTGGAGTGTACCATGGCGGGCTTTCTTT

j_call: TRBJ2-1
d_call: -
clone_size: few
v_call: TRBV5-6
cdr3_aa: CASSLGLYNEQFF
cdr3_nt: TGTGCCAGCAGCTTGGGGCTCTACAATGAGCAGTTCTTC

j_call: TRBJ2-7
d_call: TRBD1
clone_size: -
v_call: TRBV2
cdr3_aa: CASRFTGGDPLEQYF
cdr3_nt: TGCGCCAGCAGATTTACAGGGGGTGACCCCCTCGAGCAGTACTTC

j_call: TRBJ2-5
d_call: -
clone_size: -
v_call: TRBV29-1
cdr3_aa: CSVEGTQETQYF
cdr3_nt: TGCAGCGTTGAAGGCACTCAAGAGACCCAGTACTTC

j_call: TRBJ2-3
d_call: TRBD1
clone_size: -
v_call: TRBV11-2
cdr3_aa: CASSSKPQGAIYPDTQYF
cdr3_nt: TGTGCCAGCAGCTCGAAACCACAGGGGGCGATATACCCAGATACGCAGTATTTT

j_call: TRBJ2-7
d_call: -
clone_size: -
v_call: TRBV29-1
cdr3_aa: CSVRGTASYEQYF
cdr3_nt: TGCAGCGTCCGCGGGACCGCTTCATACGAGCAGTACTTC

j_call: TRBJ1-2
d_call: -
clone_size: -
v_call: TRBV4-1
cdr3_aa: CASSQGQFYGYTF
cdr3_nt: TGCGCCAGCAGCCAAGGACAGTTTTATGGCTACACCTTC

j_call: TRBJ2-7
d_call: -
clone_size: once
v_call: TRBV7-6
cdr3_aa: CASSSIHGGVFEQYF
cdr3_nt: TGTGCCAGCAGCTCAATTCACGGCGGGGTTTTCGAGCAGTACTTC

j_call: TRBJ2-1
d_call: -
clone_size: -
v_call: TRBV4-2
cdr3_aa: CASSRTLVGTNEQFF
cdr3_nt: TGTGCCAGCAGCCGAACCCTAGTCGGAACTAATGAGCAGTTCTTC

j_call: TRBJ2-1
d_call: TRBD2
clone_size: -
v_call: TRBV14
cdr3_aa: CASSQEQTSGYNEQFF
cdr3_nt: TGTGCCAGCAGCCAAGAACAGACTAGCGGCTACAATGAGCAGTTCTTC

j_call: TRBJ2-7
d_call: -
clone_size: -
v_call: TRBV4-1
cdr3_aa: CASSQDAEQVAYEQYF
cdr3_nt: TGCGCCAGCAGCCAAGATGCAGAACAGGTGGCCTACGAGCAGTACTTC

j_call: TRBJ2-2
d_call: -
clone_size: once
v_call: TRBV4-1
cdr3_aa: CASSLVAATEGELFF
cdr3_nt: TGCGCCAGCAGCCTAGTCGCTGCCACTGAGGGGGAGCTGTTTTTT

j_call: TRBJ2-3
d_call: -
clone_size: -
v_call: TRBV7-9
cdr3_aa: CASSHVPGQSNTQYF
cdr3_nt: TGTGCCAGCAGCCACGTCCCGGGACAAAGTAATACGCAGTATTTT

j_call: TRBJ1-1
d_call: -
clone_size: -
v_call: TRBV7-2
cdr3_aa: CASRRQNTEAFF
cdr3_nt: TGTGCCAGCCGCCGACAGAACACTGAAGCTTTCTTT

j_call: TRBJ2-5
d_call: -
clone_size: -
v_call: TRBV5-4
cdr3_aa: CASSQGYARETQYF
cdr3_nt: TGTGCCAGCAGCCAGGGCTACGCCCGGGAGACCCAGTACTTC

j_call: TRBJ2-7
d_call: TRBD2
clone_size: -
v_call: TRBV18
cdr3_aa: CASSPQGLAVSYEQYF
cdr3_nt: TGTGCCAGCTCACCTCAGGGACTAGCGGTTTCCTACGAGCAGTACTTC

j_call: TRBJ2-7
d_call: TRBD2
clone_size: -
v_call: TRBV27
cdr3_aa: CASSPLLSGGYFSEQYF
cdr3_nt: TGTGCCAGCAGTCCGCTTCTTAGCGGGGGGTACTTCTCCGAGCAGTACTTC

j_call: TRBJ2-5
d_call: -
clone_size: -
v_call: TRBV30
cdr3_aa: CAWSVPETQYF
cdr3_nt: TGTGCCTGGAGTGTTCCGGAGACCCAGTACTTC

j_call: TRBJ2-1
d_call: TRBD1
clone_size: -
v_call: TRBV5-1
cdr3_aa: CASSLWGQDNEQFF
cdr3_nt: TGCGCCAGCAGCCTCTGGGGACAGGACAATGAGCAGTTCTTC

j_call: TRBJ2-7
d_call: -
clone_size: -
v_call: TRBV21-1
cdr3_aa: CASSIALAGDPYEQYF
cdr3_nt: TGTGCCAGCAGCATTGCCTTAGCGGGGGACCCCTACGAGCAGTACTTC

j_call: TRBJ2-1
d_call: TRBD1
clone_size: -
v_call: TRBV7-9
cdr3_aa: CASSWAGGPYNEQFF
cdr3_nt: TGTGCCAGCAGCTGGGCAGGGGGTCCCTACAATGAGCAGTTCTTC

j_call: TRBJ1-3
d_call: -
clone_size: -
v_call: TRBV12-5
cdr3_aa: CASGLVRVIGEGSGNTIYF
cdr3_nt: TGTGCTAGTGGTTTGGTACGAGTGATAGGGGAAGGCTCTGGAAACACCATATATTTT

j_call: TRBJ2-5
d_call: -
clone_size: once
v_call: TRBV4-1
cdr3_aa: CASSQEQGSRETQYF
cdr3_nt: TGCGCCAGCAGCCAAGAACAGGGCAGTCGGGAGACCCAGTACTTC

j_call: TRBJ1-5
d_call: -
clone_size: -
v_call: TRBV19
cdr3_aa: CASSIDPASNRVGQPQHF
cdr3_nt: TGTGCCAGTAGTATAGATCCTGCCTCCAACAGAGTGGGTCAGCCCCAGCATTTT

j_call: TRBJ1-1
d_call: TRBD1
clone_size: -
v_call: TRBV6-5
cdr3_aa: CASSDSGTGYTEAFF
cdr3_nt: TGTGCCAGCAGTGACTCCGGGACAGGGTACACTGAAGCTTTCTTT

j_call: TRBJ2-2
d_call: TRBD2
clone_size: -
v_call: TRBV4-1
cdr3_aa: CASSQWEGNTGELFF
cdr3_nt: TGCGCCAGCAGCCAATGGGAGGGGAACACCGGGGAGCTGTTTTTT

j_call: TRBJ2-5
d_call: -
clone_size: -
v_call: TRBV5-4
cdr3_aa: CASSSDFIQETQYF
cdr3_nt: TGTGCCAGCAGCTCCGACTTCATTCAAGAGACCCAGTACTTC

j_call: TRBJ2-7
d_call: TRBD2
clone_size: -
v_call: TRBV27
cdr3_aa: CASSLSASGLYEQYF
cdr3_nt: TGTGCCAGCAGTTTATCGGCTAGCGGCTTGTACGAGCAGTACTTC

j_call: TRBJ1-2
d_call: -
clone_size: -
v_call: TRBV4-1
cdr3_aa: CASSQGTGYTF
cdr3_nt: TGCGCCAGCAGCCAGGGCACTGGCTACACCTTC

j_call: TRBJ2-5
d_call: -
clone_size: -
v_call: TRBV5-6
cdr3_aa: CASSLRQVQETQYF
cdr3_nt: TGTGCCAGCAGCTTAAGACAGGTACAAGAGACCCAGTACTTC

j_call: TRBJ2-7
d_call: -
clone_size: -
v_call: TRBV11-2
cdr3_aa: CASSLDGHSLYEQYF
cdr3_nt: TGTGCCAGCAGCTTAGATGGACATAGTCTCTACGAGCAGTACTTC

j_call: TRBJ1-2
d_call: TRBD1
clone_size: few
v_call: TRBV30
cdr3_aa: CAWSVGTGSYGYTF
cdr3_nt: TGTGCCTGGAGTGTAGGGACAGGTAGCTATGGCTACACCTTC

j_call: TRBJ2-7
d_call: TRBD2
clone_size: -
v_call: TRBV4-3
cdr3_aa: CASSQESGGAYEQYF
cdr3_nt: TGCGCCAGCAGCCAAGAGAGCGGGGGGGCCTACGAGCAGTACTTC

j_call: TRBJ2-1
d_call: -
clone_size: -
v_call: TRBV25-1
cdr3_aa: CASSEGRRSRKPYNEQFF
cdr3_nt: TGTGCCAGCAGTGAAGGGAGACGGAGCCGGAAACCCTACAATGAGCAGTTCTTC

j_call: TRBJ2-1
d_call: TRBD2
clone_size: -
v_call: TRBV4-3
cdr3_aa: CASSQIAGGYNEQFF
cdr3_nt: TGCGCCAGCAGCCAGATTGCGGGGGGCTACAATGAGCAGTTCTTC

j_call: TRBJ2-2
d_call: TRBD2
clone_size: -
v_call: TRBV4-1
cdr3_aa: CASNQDSSGSNTGELFF
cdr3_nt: TGCGCCAGCAACCAAGATTCTAGCGGTTCGAACACCGGGGAGCTGTTTTTT

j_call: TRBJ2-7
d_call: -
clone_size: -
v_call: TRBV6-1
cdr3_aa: CASSEAQEVTEPYEQYF
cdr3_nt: TGTGCCAGCAGTGAAGCGCAGGAAGTGACAGAGCCTTACGAGCAGTACTTC

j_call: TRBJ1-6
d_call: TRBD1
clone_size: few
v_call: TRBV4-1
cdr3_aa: CASSQVQGDSPLHF
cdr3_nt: TGCGCCAGCAGCCAGGTACAGGGGGATTCACCCCTCCACTTT

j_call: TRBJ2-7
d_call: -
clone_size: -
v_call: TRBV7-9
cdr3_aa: CASSLTSASGYEQYF
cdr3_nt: TGTGCCAGCAGCTTAACGTCGGCAAGCGGTTACGAGCAGTACTTC

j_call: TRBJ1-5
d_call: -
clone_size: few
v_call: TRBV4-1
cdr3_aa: CASSQDQATWNQPQHF
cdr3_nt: TGCGCCAGCAGCCAAGATCAGGCGACGTGGAATCAGCCCCAGCATTTT